Below, 31 T cell receptor beta chains from the same sample are listed, as sequenced in a study of T cell responses to AZD1222 COVID-19 vaccine. TCRdb's table, derived via immunoSEQ multiplex PCR, lists solely in-frame clones and lacks some. This table holds some 120,000 clones, roughly 90% found once. This specimen was peripheral blood, taken on day 0 of AZD1222 vaccination. The receptors stem from an adult in good health.

The V gene is TRBV5-1, the J gene TRBJ1-4; D gene unclear. The CDR3 is 16 amino acids. V shed 4 bases and J shed 2 bases, with 15 bases lying between them. Germline V CDR1 and CDR2: SGHRS, YFSETQ. The CDR3 here is CASSDPGGPTNEKLFF. The CDR3 coding sequence is TGCGCCAGCAGCGACCCGGGCGGGCCCACTAATGAAAAACTGTTTTTT.

The chain employs TRBV27 and TRBJ2-5; no firm D call. CDR3 length: 15 amino acids. CDR1 MNHEY and CDR2 SMNVEV come from the germline V gene (reference sequence). V lost 5 bases and J 4 bases, leaving 17 bases between the germline ends. For the CDR3, the DNA is TGTGCCAGCAGTCCCTCAACCAGGCGCGGAGAGACCCAGTACTTC. This codes for CASSPSTRRGETQYF.

The V and J genes are TRBV5-8 and TRBJ1-1; D not certain. V was clipped by 4 bases and J by 2 bases, with 12 bases between them. The length of the CDR3 is 14 residues. From germline, CDR1 is SGHTS and CDR2 YDEGEE. CDR3 bases: TGTGCCAGCAGCGTAAGACGGGGAAACACTGAAGCTTTCTTT. Protein sequence: CASSVRRGNTEAFF.

In this sample, this clone turned up once. Here the CDR3 DNA reads TGTGCCAGCGGAAGCTACAAGGCTGGGAACACTGAAGCTTTCTTT. Residues: CASGSYKAGNTEAFF. This chain uses TRBV7-9 with TRBJ1-1; no clear D. The V gene's germline CDR1 is SEHNR and CDR2 FQNEAQ (reference sequence). This CDR3 comprises 15 residues. Trimming stripped 8 bases from V and 1 base from J, with 17 bases between. Full variable domain (outside the CDR3, taken from reference TRBV7-9 and TRBJ1-1): DTGVSQNPRHKITKRGQNVTFRCDPISEHNRLYWYRQTLGQGPEFLTYFQNEAQLEKSRLLSDRFSAERPKGSFSTLEIQRTEQGDSAMYLCASGSYKAGNTEAFFGQGTRLTVV.

The chain uses TRBV2 and TRBJ2-7; tentatively, D is TRBD1 (5 bases). CDR3 length: 14 residues. Germline V gene lookup returns CDR1 SNHLY and CDR2 FYNNEI. V gave up 4 bases and J gave up 6 bases, with 16 bases separating them. The CDR3 DNA reads as TGTGCCAGCAGTGTCCCGCAGGGCCCCCGCGAGCAGTACTTC. This sequence encodes CASSVPQGPREQYF.

The CDR3 DNA sequence: TGTGCCACCAGTGAACTTGGGGGGACTGAAGCTTTCTTT. Amino acid sequence: CATSELGGTEAFF. The rearrangement joins TRBV24-1 to TRBJ1-1; D perhaps matches TRBD1 (5 bases). The CDR3 covers 13 residues. The V gene lost 4 bases and the J gene lost 5 bases, with 10 bases spanning the gap. Looked up from germline, CDR1 is KGHDR and CDR2 is SFDVKD.

The genes are TRBV28 and TRBJ2-3; 13 bases map to TRBD2. V shed 7 bases, J shed 5 bases, and the junction held 21 bases outside the gene matches. The CDR3 extends over 20 amino acids. Per the germline V gene, CDR1 is MDHEN and CDR2 is SYDVKM. CDR3 sequence: CASTKYRRTSGSPVRDTQYF. In DNA, the CDR3 is TGTGCCAGCACCAAATACCGGAGGACTAGCGGGAGCCCGGTTAGAGATACGCAGTATTTT.

The chain uses TRBV7-3 and TRBJ2-1; the D gene could be TRBD1 or TRBD2 (6 bases each). Trimming removed 8 bases at V and 0 bases at J, with 14 bases between. The CDR3 runs to 15 residues. Germline values: CDR1 SGHTA, CDR2 FQGTGA. The CDR3 nucleotides read TGTGCCAGCGCGCCCGGGGGCCCCTCCTACAATGAGCAGTTCTTC. Amino acid sequence: CASAPGGPSYNEQFF.

This chain connects TRBV11-2 to TRBJ2-5; D possibly matches TRBD1 or TRBD2 (5 bases each). Germline V gene sequence: CDR1 SGHAT, CDR2 FQNNGV. There are 14 residues in the CDR3. The V and J ends lost 7 bases and 3 bases respectively, with 15 bases between them. The CDR3, as DNA: TGTGCCAGCAAGGGGCGGGTTCGTGAAGAGACCCAGTACTTC. Translation gives CASKGRVREETQYF.

This chain connects TRBV7-9 to TRBJ1-5; D unresolved. The germline gives CDR1 SEHNR, CDR2 FQNEAQ (reference sequence). V was clipped by 5 bases and J by 7 bases, with 9 bases between them. The length of the CDR3 is 12 residues. The CDR3 DNA is TGTGCCAGCAGCCGGGAATCGCAGCCCCAGCATTTT. Translated: CASSRESQPQHF.

The chain joins TRBV15 to TRBJ2-2, with TRBD1 as a possible D gene (6 bases). This CDR3 is built from 16 residues. Trimming stripped 1 base from V and 6 bases from J, with 15 bases between. Germline CDR1 reads LNHNV; CDR2 reads YYDKDF (reference sequence). The CDR3 spells CATSRVFGQRAGELFF. DNA of the CDR3: TGTGCCACCAGCAGAGTGTTCGGACAGAGGGCCGGGGAGCTGTTTTTT.

V is TRBV19 and J is TRBJ1-4, with D hard to call. The germline CDR1 and CDR2 sequences are LNHDA and SQIVND (reference sequence). This CDR3 comprises 15 residues. Trimming took 5 bases from V and 8 from J, leaving 18 bases between them. The CDR3 DNA reads TGTGCCAGTAGTCCACCCGGCCTACTGGGGGAAAAACTGTTTTTT. The encoded protein is CASSPPGLLGEKLFF.

Many counts were recorded for this clone. V is TRBV15 and J is TRBJ1-3; unclear D gene. V dropped 5 bases and J dropped 4 bases, with 12 bases sitting between them. The CDR3 totals 14 residues. Germline V CDR1 and CDR2: LNHNV, YYDKDF (reference sequence). CDR3 protein: CATSDRVSGNTIYF. The CDR3 DNA is TGTGCCACCAGCGATAGAGTCTCCGGAAACACCATATATTTT.

The gene calls are TRBV28 and TRBJ2-7; 8 positions match TRBD1. Germline V gene data show CDR1 as MDHEN and CDR2 as SYDVKM. This CDR3 is 15 amino acids long. With 6 bases clipped from V and 4 bases from J, the junction kept 11 bases outside the gene matches. CDR3 loop: CASRPYWQGAYEQYF. For the CDR3, the DNA is TGTGCCAGCAGGCCTTACTGGCAGGGGGCTTACGAGCAGTACTTC.

This clone has just a few counts. The V and J genes are TRBV11-1 and TRBJ2-1; 7 bases are shared with TRBD2. Losses at the gene ends were 4 bases for V and 8 bases for J; bases not matched to a gene: 8. Germline-derived CDR1 and CDR2 are SGHAT and FQDESV (reference sequence). The CDR3 consists of 14 residues. The CDR3 loop is CASSWDWGGDEQFF. For the CDR3, the DNA is TGTGCCAGCAGCTGGGACTGGGGGGGAGATGAGCAGTTCTTC.

The rearrangement links TRBV7-8 to TRBJ2-2; no clear D. Trimming pared 8 bases from V and 0 bases from J, leaving 13 bases between. The CDR3 runs to 15 residues. The germline gives CDR1 SGHVS, CDR2 FQNEAQ. Here the CDR3 DNA reads TGTGCCAGCGCACTTCGGGCGCCGAACACCGGGGAGCTGTTTTTT. Translated, it gives CASALRAPNTGELFF.

The rearrangement links TRBV10-3 to TRBJ1-5; 8 nucleotides line up with TRBD1. Losses at the gene ends were 6 bases for V and 3 bases for J; bases not matched to a gene: 7. Germline V gene lookup returns CDR1 ENHRY and CDR2 SYGVKD. The CDR3 consists of 15 residues. The CDR3 spells CAISRGQGDNQPQHF. DNA of the CDR3: TGTGCCATCAGCCGAGGACAGGGAGACAATCAGCCCCAGCATTTT.

J is TRBJ2-3 and V is TRBV30, with D unclear. Trimming left V 5 bases short and J 4 bases short, with 7 bases between. CDR3 size: 11 residues. Per the germline V gene, CDR1 is GTSNPN and CDR2 is SVGIG (reference sequence). This CDR3 reads CAWWEADTQYF. CDR3 bases: TGTGCCTGGTGGGAAGCAGATACGCAGTATTTT.

The chain couples TRBV19 to TRBJ1-5; D not resolved. The CDR3 length is 15 residues. Germline CDR1 and CDR2: LNHDA and SQIVND (reference sequence). The ends were cut back, 3 bases at V and 0 bases at J, with 9 bases in the middle. The CDR3 coding sequence is TGTGCCAGTAGTATGATACAGTTTAGCAATCAGCCCCAGCATTTT. As protein: CASSMIQFSNQPQHF.

There are a few counts of this clone. The chain is built from TRBV20-1 and TRBJ2-3; D gene unclear. There are 11 residues in the CDR3. V dropped 1 base and J dropped 6 bases, with 5 bases sitting between them. From germline, CDR1 is DFQATT and CDR2 SNEGSKA (reference sequence). CDR3 loop: CSARVLDTQYF. The DNA of the CDR3 is TGCAGTGCTAGAGTTTTGGATACGCAGTATTTT.

This clone was recorded once. The chain carries TRBV11-3 and TRBJ1-2; D is perhaps TRBD1 (6 bases). Germline V CDR1 and CDR2: SGHNT, YENEEA. The ends were cut back, 7 bases at V and 4 bases at J, with 25 bases in the middle. This CDR3 contains 17 residues. DNA of the CDR3: TGTGCCAGCACTCGTCCCCTCACAGGGAAAAGTGGCTATGGCTACACCTTC. Protein: CASTRPLTGKSGYGYTF.

V is TRBV4-1 and J is TRBJ1-4; D call uncertain. This CDR3 is built from 13 residues. The germline V and J ends were trimmed by 4 bases and 8 bases, with 11 bases remaining between them. Germline CDR1 reads MGHRA; CDR2 reads YSYEKL. The CDR3 loop reads CASSRNGREKLFF. The CDR3 DNA reads as TGCGCCAGCAGCCGGAATGGTAGGGAAAAACTGTTTTTT.

This clone appeared a single time. V and J are TRBV27 and TRBJ2-7; D unresolved. CDR1 MNHEY and CDR2 SMNVEV come from the germline V gene (reference sequence). V was pared by 3 bases and J by 5 bases, with 11 bases between. This CDR3 comprises 13 residues. The CDR3 here is CASSLSRINEQYF. The DNA for the CDR3 is TGTGCCAGCAGTTTGAGCAGGATAAACGAGCAGTACTTC.

The chain uses TRBV4-1 and TRBJ1-5, with D maybe TRBD1 (5 bases). CDR1 and CDR2 from the germline V gene are MGHRA and YSYEKL. With 0 bases removed from V and 3 bases from J, the gap between germline ends came to 6 bases. CDR3 size: 14 residues. CDR3 residues: CASSQETANQPQHF. In DNA form, the CDR3 reads TGCGCCAGCAGCCAAGAGACAGCCAATCAGCCCCAGCATTTT.

This rearrangement joins TRBV28 to TRBJ1-6; weak D call: TRBD1 (5 bases). Trimming pared 4 bases from V and 0 bases from J, leaving 19 bases between. Looked up from germline, CDR1 is MDHEN and CDR2 is SYDVKM. CDR3 length: 19 amino acids. CDR3 protein: CASSSPGAATISYNSPLHF. CDR3 nucleotide sequence: TGTGCCAGCAGTTCGCCTGGGGCTGCCACCATCTCCTATAATTCACCCCTCCACTTT.

The chain is built from TRBV6-6 and TRBJ1-1; no reliable D call. Germline V gene data show CDR1 as MNHNY and CDR2 as SVGAGI (reference sequence). The CDR3 length is 14 residues. Trimming removed 6 bases at V and 1 base at J, with 12 bases between. The CDR3 sequence: CASRKDQGNTEAFF. In DNA, the CDR3 is TGTGCCAGCAGGAAGGACCAAGGGAACACTGAAGCTTTCTTT.

This rearrangement joins TRBV27 to TRBJ2-7, with D possibly being TRBD2 (6 bases). V dropped 6 bases and J dropped 4 bases, with 19 bases sitting between them. The CDR3 loop spans 15 amino acids. Germline V gene lookup returns CDR1 MNHEY and CDR2 SMNVEV (reference sequence). The CDR3 is CASSPAMGGSYEQYF. The CDR3 DNA reads TGTGCCAGCAGCCCCGCTATGGGGGGTTCTTACGAGCAGTACTTC.

This chain uses TRBV6-4 with TRBJ2-1, with 10 bases identical to TRBD2. Germline V lookup: CDR1 MRHNA, CDR2 SNTAGT. The CDR3 is 15 residues long. J was trimmed by 7 bases and V by 3 bases; bases with no gene match: 6. CDR3 in amino acids: CASSESSSGRNEQFF. CDR3 coding DNA: TGTGCCAGCAGTGAATCCTCTAGCGGGAGAAATGAGCAGTTCTTC.

V and J are TRBV4-2 and TRBJ2-1, with 7 bases lining up with TRBD1. V was pared by 3 bases and J by 4 bases, with 15 bases of the junction left unmatched. The germline gives CDR1 LGHNA, CDR2 YNFKEQ. The length of the CDR3 is 18 residues. The CDR3 sequence: CASSHELTGTDQYNEQFF. CDR3 nucleotide sequence: TGTGCCAGCAGCCACGAACTAACCGGGACAGACCAATACAATGAGCAGTTCTTC.

The chain joins TRBV6-1 to TRBJ1-3; D ambiguous. Germline V gene data show CDR1 as MNHNS and CDR2 as SASEGT. V was trimmed by 3 bases and J by 3 bases, leaving 9 bases between them. CDR3 length: 14 residues. CDR3 nucleotides: TGTGCCAGCAGTGATAGTATCAGTGGAAACACCATATATTTT. Its translation: CASSDSISGNTIYF.

The chain is built from TRBV27 and TRBJ2-2; TRBD2 matches at 11 bases. Germline V gene data show CDR1 as MNHEY and CDR2 as SMNVEV (reference sequence). The ends lost 6 bases at V and 9 bases at J; junction bases unmatched: 0. The length of the CDR3 is 12 residues. Written as DNA, the CDR3 is TGTGCCAGCAGGACTAGCGGGAGGGAGCTGTTTTTT. It yields the protein CASRTSGRELFF.